The 13 T cell receptor beta chains below all came from one sample that was sequenced in a study of T cells in Graves' hyperthyroidism and ophthalmopathy (dated by TCRdb to the late 2010s). The library was made by multiplex PCR. Sequencing was performed on an Illumina HiSeq 2000. Amplification of TCR beta CDR3 regions was carried out from RNA transcripts. For the first round of RT-PCR on the TCR CDR3, the HTBI primer set was used together with the Qiagen OneStep RT-PCR kit. Using fastp at Q25 and MiXCR, TCRdb reprocessed the public reads and kept productive beta chains. CDR3 protein sequences are deduplicated, and each keeps its most common genes and DNA. The sample table records some 500,000 distinct CDR3 sequences; 15% to 20% of these occur just once. Clones ranked in the top ten supply approximately 32% of the sample. The sample was blood. These receptor sequences come from a woman in her twenties or thirties with Graves' ophthalmopathy.

The chain employs TRBV6-1 and TRBJ1-1; no reliable D call. Germline assignment: CDR1 MNHNS and CDR2 SASEGT. Trimming removed 6 bases from V and 8 bases from J, with 16 bases in between. This CDR3 has 13 amino acids. CDR3 DNA sequence: TGTGCCAGCAGCACCGTTGGGAGGCGCGAAGCTTTCTTT. This codes for CASSTVGRREAFF.

This clonotype turned up a few times. The V and J genes are TRBV4-2 and TRBJ2-1, with 12 bases matching TRBD2. CDR1 and CDR2 (germline): LGHNA, YNFKEQ. The CDR3 contains 15 residues. V trimming: 3 bases; J trimming: 10 bases; junction bases outside the gene matches: 7. The CDR3 DNA reads as TGTGCCAGCAGCCAGGGGACTAGCGGGCTGAAAGAGCAGTTCTTC. Translating it yields CASSQGTSGLKEQFF.

This sequence joins TRBV5-1 and TRBJ2-1, with 7 bases matching TRBD2. The V and J ends lost 2 bases and 9 bases, in that order; junction bases with no gene match: 2. This CDR3 contains 12 residues. The germline V gene has CDR1 SGHRS and CDR2 YFSETQ. The CDR3, as DNA: TGCGCCAGCAGCTTACTAGCGCTTGAGCAGTTCTTC. Translation: CASSLLALEQFF.

The sample holds many counts of this clonotype. This rearrangement joins TRBV6-1 to TRBJ2-7; D may be TRBD2 (5 bases). Germline assignment: CDR1 MNHNS and CDR2 SASEGT. The CDR3 loop spans 15 amino acids. Trimming stripped 1 base from V and 3 bases from J, with 13 bases between. The CDR3 loop is CASSEGASYNYEQYF. The DNA for the CDR3 is TGTGCCAGCAGTGAAGGGGCTAGCTATAACTACGAGCAGTACTTC.

This clonotype was counted only a few times. This sequence joins TRBV4-2 and TRBJ1-3; no firm D call. The CDR3 spans 14 residues. Germline values: CDR1 LGHNA, CDR2 YNFKEQ. V gave up 2 bases and J gave up 6 bases, with 11 bases separating them. For the CDR3, the DNA is TGTGCCAGCAGCCAATCAGAAACCCAAAACACCATATATTTT. Protein sequence: CASSQSETQNTIYF.

The rearrangement links TRBV2 to TRBJ1-1; D possibly corresponds to TRBD1 (6 bases). V was cut by 4 bases and J by 3 bases, with 18 bases left in between. The CDR3 spans 16 residues. In germline, CDR1 is SNHLY, CDR2 FYNNEI. The DNA for the CDR3 is TGTGCCAGCAGTGCTAGAACCCCACAGGGCCACACTGAAGCTTTCTTT. Its protein product is CASSARTPQGHTEAFF. Full variable domain (missing parts from reference TRBV2 and TRBJ1-1): EPEVTQTPSHQVTQMGQEVILRCVPISNHLYFYWYRQILGQKVEFLVSFYNNEISEKSEIFDDQFSVERPDGSNFTLKIRSTKLEDSAMYFCASSARTPQGHTEAFFGQGTRLTVV.

This clonotype occurred a few times. The chain employs TRBV6-5 and TRBJ1-5; D uncertain. The V and J ends lost 6 bases and 6 bases respectively, with 9 bases between them. Germline V lookup: CDR1 MNHEY, CDR2 SVGAGI. This CDR3 spans 12 amino acids. CDR3 nucleotides: TGTGCCAGCAGGCACCCGAGTCAGCCCCAGCATTTT. Its translation is CASRHPSQPQHF.

The genes are TRBV29-1 and TRBJ1-1; possible D gene TRBD1, 5 bases. The CDR3 runs to 13 residues. The V gene lost 4 bases and the J gene lost 3 bases, with 12 bases spanning the gap. CDR1 is SQVTM, CDR2 ANQGSEA, per germline. CDR3 protein: CSVGQGGHTEAFF. The CDR3, as DNA: TGCAGCGTTGGGCAGGGAGGACACACTGAAGCTTTCTTT. Full variable domain (missing parts from reference TRBV29-1 and TRBJ1-1): SAVISQKPSRDICQRGTSLTIQCQVDSQVTMMFWYRQQPGQSLTLIATANQGSEATYESGFVIDKFPISRPNLTFSTLTVSNMSPEDSSIYLCSVGQGGHTEAFFGQGTRLTVV.

This clonotype occurred many times. The chain has TRBV27 and TRBJ2-5; D remains ambiguous. Germline V gene sequence: CDR1 MNHEY, CDR2 SMNVEV (reference sequence). The ends were cut back, 6 bases at V and 5 bases at J, with 13 bases in the middle. The CDR3 consists of 13 residues. Here the CDR3 DNA reads TGTGCCAGCAGCCTCAAGCTTAAGGAGACCCAGTACTTC. Its translation is CASSLKLKETQYF.

The chain couples TRBV3-1 to TRBJ2-2, with 7 positions matching TRBD1. Trimming cost V 4 bases and J 8 bases; bases outside gene matches: 10. The CDR3 length is 15 residues. Germline values: CDR1 LGHDT, CDR2 YNNKEL (reference sequence). The CDR3 sequence is CASSPGTVARGELFF. CDR3 DNA: TGTGCCAGCAGCCCAGGGACAGTTGCTAGAGGGGAGCTGTTTTTT. Using reference TRBV3-1 and TRBJ2-2 for the parts outside the CDR3, the full variable domain is DTAVSQTPKYLVTQMGNDKSIKCEQNLGHDTMYWYKQDSKKFLKIMFSYNNKELIINETVPNRFSPKSPDKAHLNLHINSLELGDSAVYFCASSPGTVARGELFFGEGSRLTVL.

This clonotype was seen a handful of times. One junction end does not reproduce the germline sequence, and a read error may be involved. This chain uses TRBV5-6 with TRBJ2-3, with D unclear. CDR3 length: 16 residues. Germline CDR1 SGHDT, CDR2 YYEEEE. In nucleotides, the CDR3 is TGTGTCAGCAGCCTACGTAGGACGACTAGCACAGATACGCAGTATTTT. Its translation: CVSSLRRTTSTDTQYF.

This rearrangement joins TRBV6-2 or TRBV6-3 to TRBJ2-2; 12 nucleotides match TRBD2. The germline V gene encodes CDR1 MNHEY and CDR2 SVGEGT. V gave up 6 bases and J gave up 5 bases; unmatched junction bases: 16. The CDR3 spans 19 residues. CDR3 residues: CASRDRLAGVVDYTGELFF. The DNA for the CDR3 is TGTGCCAGCAGAGACAGACTAGCGGGAGTGGTCGACTATACCGGGGAGCTGTTTTTT.

This clonotype was seen a handful of times. Here the CDR3 reads CASSLNGQQYF. As DNA, the CDR3 is TGTGCCAGCAGTTTAAACGGGCAGCAGTACTTC. V usage is TRBV5-6 and J usage is TRBJ2-7; D unclear. CDR3 size: 11 residues. The V gene lost 5 bases and the J gene lost 8 bases, with 11 bases spanning the gap. Germline values: CDR1 SGHDT, CDR2 YYEEEE.